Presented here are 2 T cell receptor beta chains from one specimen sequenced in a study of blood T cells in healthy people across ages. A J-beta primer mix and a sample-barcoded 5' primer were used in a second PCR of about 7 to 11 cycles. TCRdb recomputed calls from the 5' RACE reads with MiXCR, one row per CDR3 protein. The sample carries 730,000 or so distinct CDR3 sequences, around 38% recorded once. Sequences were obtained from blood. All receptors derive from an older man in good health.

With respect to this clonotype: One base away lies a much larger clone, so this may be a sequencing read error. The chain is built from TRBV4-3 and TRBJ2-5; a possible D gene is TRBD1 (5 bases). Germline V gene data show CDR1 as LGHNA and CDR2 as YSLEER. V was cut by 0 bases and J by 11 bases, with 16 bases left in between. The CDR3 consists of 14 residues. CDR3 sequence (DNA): TGCGCCAGCAGCCAAGATCAGGGTCACAATGAGCAGTACTTC. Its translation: CASSQDQGHNEQYF.

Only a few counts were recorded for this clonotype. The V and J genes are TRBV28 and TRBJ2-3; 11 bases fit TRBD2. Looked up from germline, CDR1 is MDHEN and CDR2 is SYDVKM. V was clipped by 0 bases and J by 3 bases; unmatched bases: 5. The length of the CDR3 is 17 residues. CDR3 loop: CASSLWASGRRTDTQYF. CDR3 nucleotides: TGTGCCAGCAGTTTATGGGCTAGCGGGAGGCGGACAGATACGCAGTATTTT.